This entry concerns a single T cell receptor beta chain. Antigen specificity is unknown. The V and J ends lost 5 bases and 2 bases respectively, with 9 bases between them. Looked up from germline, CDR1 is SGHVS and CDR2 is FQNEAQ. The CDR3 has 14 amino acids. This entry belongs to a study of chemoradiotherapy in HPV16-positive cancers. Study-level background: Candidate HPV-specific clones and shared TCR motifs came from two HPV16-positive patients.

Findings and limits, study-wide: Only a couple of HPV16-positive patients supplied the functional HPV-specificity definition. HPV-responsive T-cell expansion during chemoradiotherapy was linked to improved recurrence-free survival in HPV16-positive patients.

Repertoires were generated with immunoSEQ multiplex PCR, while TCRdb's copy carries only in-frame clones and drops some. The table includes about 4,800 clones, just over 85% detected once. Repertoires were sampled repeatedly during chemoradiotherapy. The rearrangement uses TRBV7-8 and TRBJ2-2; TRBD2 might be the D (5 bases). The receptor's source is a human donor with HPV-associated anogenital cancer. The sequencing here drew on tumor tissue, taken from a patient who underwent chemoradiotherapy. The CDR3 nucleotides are TGTGCCAGCAGCCCCCCGGGAAACACCGGGGAGCTGTTTTTT. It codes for CASSPPGNTGELFF.